The rows below give T cell receptor beta chains drawn from one sample of a study of OX40 agonist ivuxolimab in advanced cancers. Using immunoSEQ multiplex PCR, the repertoire was profiled, and TCRdb retains in-frame clones only, with some absent. The sample consists of some 62,000 clones, around four fifths of them appearing once. The starting material was CD4+ or CD8+ T cells sorted from blood, obtained in a trial of the OX40 agonist ivuxolimab. The receptor set was obtained from an adult with an advanced solid tumor such as melanoma, head and neck, liver or kidney cancer. Both conserved end residues are part of each CDR3. The order of the fields is D gene, J gene, V gene, clone size, CDR3 protein, CDR3 DNA. The D gene is left open where the match is weak. Rows give clone size only sometimes, using once, few, many, or a class for an expanded clone.

NA TRBJ1-4 TRBV2 NA CASSEDRQINEKLFF TGTGCCAGCAGTGAAGATCGGCAGATTAATGAAAAACTGTTTTTT
NA TRBJ2-3 TRBV5-6 NA CASSPSGAPTDTQYF TGTGCCAGCAGCCCGAGTGGAGCCCCCACAGATACGCAGTATTTT
NA TRBJ2-3 TRBV9 NA CASSPPLEYTQYF TGTGCCAGCAGCCCACCCCTAGAATATACGCAGTATTTT
NA TRBJ1-4 TRBV5-1 NA CASRRYNRVTNEKLFF TGCGCCAGCAGACGATATAACAGGGTCACTAATGAAAAACTGTTTTTT
TRBD1 TRBJ2-3 TRBV9 NA CASSGHRDSRLDTQYF TGTGCCAGCAGCGGGCACCGGGACAGCCGATTGGATACGCAGTATTTT
TRBD2 TRBJ2-2 TRBV18 NA CASSELASTGELFF TGTGCCAGCTCCGAACTAGCGAGCACCGGGGAGCTGTTTTTT
NA TRBJ2-7 TRBV28 NA CASKGGLRGGTHEQYF TGTGCCAGCAAAGGGGGTTTGAGGGGAGGGACCCACGAGCAGTACTTC
NA TRBJ2-5 TRBV19 NA CASSIKVQGVGETQYF TGTGCCAGTAGTATAAAGGTACAGGGAGTAGGAGAGACCCAGTACTTC
NA TRBJ1-1 TRBV2 few CASSDQPGSNTEAFF TGTGCCAGCAGTGACCAACCAGGATCCAACACTGAAGCTTTCTTT
TRBD2 TRBJ2-3 TRBV5-1 NA CASSLFGRARGDTQYF TGCGCCAGCAGCTTATTCGGGAGGGCCAGAGGAGATACGCAGTATTTT
TRBD1 TRBJ2-2 TRBV2 NA CASTEGQITGELFF TGTGCCAGCACCGAGGGACAGATTACCGGGGAGCTGTTTTTT
NA TRBJ2-5 TRBV19 NA CASSIRRSETQYF TGTGCCAGTAGTATAAGGAGGTCAGAGACCCAGTACTTC
TRBD2 TRBJ2-1 TRBV6-5 few CASSYFGGSENEQFF TGTGCCAGCAGTTACTTCGGCGGGAGTGAGAATGAGCAGTTCTTC
TRBD2 TRBJ2-1 TRBV14 NA CASSPSQLAGAFNEQFF TGTGCCAGCAGCCCGTCGCAACTAGCGGGAGCTTTCAATGAGCAGTTCTTC
NA TRBJ1-6 TRBV6-6 once CASSYQGNSPLHF TGTGCCAGCAGTTACCAGGGAAATTCACCCCTCCACTTT
TRBD2 TRBJ2-1 TRBV7-9 once CASSLGLAGVEQFF TGTGCCAGCAGCTTAGGACTAGCGGGAGTTGAGCAGTTCTTC
NA TRBJ1-3 TRBV18 NA CASSPPAVDSGNTIYF TGTGCCAGCTCACCACCAGCCGTGGACTCTGGAAACACCATATATTTT
NA TRBJ1-4 TRBV28 NA CASSPSQGRGNEKLFF TGTGCCAGCAGCCCTAGTCAGGGTCGCGGGAATGAAAAACTGTTTTTT
NA TRBJ1-2 TRBV11-2 NA CASSTFRGGHYGYTF TGTGCCAGCAGCACCTTCCGGGGGGGGCACTATGGCTACACCTTC
NA TRBJ2-7 TRBV4-1 once CASSQDELASNYEQYF TGCGCCAGCAGCCAAGATGAACTAGCCTCAAACTACGAGCAGTACTTC
TRBD1 TRBJ2-7 TRBV7-3 NA CASSLLIGGGYYEQYF TGTGCCAGCAGCTTACTAATAGGGGGCGGATACTACGAGCAGTACTTC
NA TRBJ1-3 TRBV19 NA CASSTFWAPSGNTIYF TGTGCCAGTAGTACCTTTTGGGCGCCCTCTGGAAACACCATATATTTT
NA TRBJ1-2 TRBV7-9 few CASSSRQTNYGYTF TGTGCCAGCAGCTCCCGACAGACTAACTATGGCTACACCTTC
TRBD2 TRBJ2-7 TRBV27 NA CASSPLAGDPLEQYF TGTGCCAGCAGTCCCCTAGCGGGAGACCCCCTCGAGCAGTACTTC
TRBD1 TRBJ1-1 TRBV4-1 NA CASSQPYEGTGKEAFF TGCGCCAGCAGCCAACCTTATGAGGGGACAGGCAAAGAAGCTTTCTTT
TRBD2 TRBJ2-3 TRBV7-9 once CASSPGLAGGEDTQYF TGTGCCAGCAGCCCCGGACTAGCGGGAGGGGAAGATACGCAGTATTTT
NA TRBJ1-4 TRBV19 NA CASSTTRTPPFEKLFF TGTGCCAGTAGTACAACTCGGACTCCGCCCTTTGAAAAACTGTTTTTT
NA TRBJ1-2 TRBV30 NA CAWQVPQDSYGYTF TGTGCCTGGCAAGTCCCTCAAGATAGCTATGGCTACACCTTC
TRBD2 TRBJ2-3 TRBV27 medium-sized CASSFVSGYPDTQYF TGTGCCAGCAGTTTTGTTAGCGGGTACCCAGATACGCAGTATTTT
TRBD1 TRBJ2-7 TRBV19 NA CASSIYRGFSYEQYF TGTGCCAGTAGTATCTACAGGGGATTCTCCTACGAGCAGTACTTC
NA TRBJ2-7 TRBV2 NA CATNRAEASSEQYF TGTGCCACCAACAGGGCGGAAGCTTCTAGCGAGCAGTACTTC
NA TRBJ2-1 TRBV11-2 NA CASSPMADAREQFF TGTGCCAGCAGCCCTATGGCGGACGCACGCGAGCAGTTCTTC
TRBD2 TRBJ2-5 TRBV5-4 NA CASSYGAGGGGETQYF TGTGCCAGCAGCTACGGGGCGGGAGGCGGGGGAGAGACCCAGTACTTC
NA TRBJ2-5 TRBV4-2 NA CASSQAGSRETQYF TGTGCCAGCAGCCAAGCCGGGTCGAGAGAGACCCAGTACTTC
NA TRBJ1-1 TRBV11-2 NA CASSRGTEAFF TGTGCCAGCAGCCGGGGCACTGAAGCTTTCTTT
NA TRBJ1-5 TRBV28 few CASRPNRVRRPRSPQHF TGTGCCAGCAGGCCCAACAGGGTTCGGCGCCCCAGGTCGCCCCAGCATTTT
NA TRBJ2-7 TRBV28 NA CASSFARGFSSYEQYF TGTGCCAGCAGTTTCGCCCGGGGGTTCAGCTCCTACGAGCAGTACTTC
NA TRBJ2-6 TRBV1 NA CTSSQEVQGRSSGANVLTF TGCACCAGCAGCCAAGAAGTGCAGGGACGTTCTTCTGGGGCCAACGTCCTGACTTTC
NA TRBJ2-2 TRBV2 NA CASITGPGRTGELFF TGTGCCAGCATTACAGGCCCCGGCCGAACCGGGGAGCTGTTTTTT
NA TRBJ2-2 TRBV21-1 NA CASRIRTGVFAGELFF TGTGCCAGCAGAATTCGAACGGGAGTTTTTGCCGGGGAGCTGTTTTTT
NA TRBJ1-5 TRBV5-6 NA CASSHRDGLGQPQHF TGTGCCAGCAGCCACCGGGACGGGCTCGGTCAGCCCCAGCATTTT
NA TRBJ2-1 TRBV4-1 NA CASSSKSVYNEQFF TGCGCCAGCAGTTCAAAGTCAGTTTACAATGAGCAGTTCTTC
NA TRBJ2-7 TRBV11-2 NA CASSLAPLSGASEQYF TGTGCCAGCAGCTTAGCGCCCCTATCAGGGGCCAGCGAGCAGTACTTC
NA TRBJ2-7 TRBV28 once CASGYPRDDGQYF TGTGCCAGCGGGTATCCTAGGGACGATGGGCAGTACTTC
NA TRBJ2-7 TRBV7-2 NA CASSRPGPYEQYF TGTGCCAGCAGCCGACCTGGACCCTACGAGCAGTACTTC
TRBD2 TRBJ2-5 TRBV7-9 few CASSPGTTYPTQYF TGTGCCAGCAGCCCCGGGACTACTTATCCGACCCAGTACTTC
NA TRBJ2-3 TRBV9 NA CASSLTGAMSDTQYF TGTGCCAGCAGCCTCACGGGGGCTATGTCCGATACGCAGTATTTT
NA TRBJ1-1 TRBV19 NA CASSLLHPAGTEAFF TGTGCCAGTAGTCTCTTACACCCAGCGGGGACTGAAGCTTTCTTT
NA TRBJ2-2 TRBV9 NA CASSGTWGPGELFF TGTGCCAGCAGCGGGACTTGGGGGCCTGGGGAGCTGTTTTTT
NA TRBJ2-5 TRBV2 NA CASRTLYQETQYF TGTGCCAGCAGGACACTGTACCAAGAGACCCAGTACTTC
TRBD2 TRBJ2-3 TRBV11-2 NA CASSGKTSSSDTQYF TGTGCCAGCAGCGGAAAGACTAGCTCGTCAGATACGCAGTATTTT
NA TRBJ1-3 TRBV6-6 NA CASSSTDRLTNTIYF TGTGCCAGCAGTTCCACGGACCGTCTGACAAACACCATATATTTT
NA TRBJ1-2 TRBV9 NA CASSPPREGYGYTF TGTGCCAGCAGCCCCCCCAGGGAGGGCTATGGCTACACCTTC